These 27 T cell receptor beta chains share one sample of origin, sequenced in a study of somatic mutations in cytotoxic T cells in rheumatoid arthritis. The protocol was immunoSEQ multiplex PCR, while the TCRdb copy is restricted to in-frame clones and leaves out a portion. The profile shows around 3,200 clones, under 90% of them singletons. Sequencing used CD8+ T cells sorted from blood. The receptors stem from a man aged 40-49 years with rheumatoid arthritis.

This clone was seen only a few times. The gene calls are TRBV10-2 and TRBJ2-7, with a weak D call TRBD2 (5 bases). This CDR3 contains 14 residues. Germline loops: CDR1 WSHSY, CDR2 SAAADI. Trimming removed 6 bases from V and 6 bases from J, with 18 bases in between. The CDR3 sequence is CASSGVSGNGEQYF. The DNA of the CDR3 is TGCGCCAGCAGCGGGGTGAGTGGGAATGGCGAGCAGTACTTC.

This clone was seen a few times. This rearrangement joins TRBV27 to TRBJ2-7; tentatively, D is TRBD2 (5 bases). Germline CDR1 reads MNHEY; CDR2 reads SMNVEV (reference sequence). Trimming pared 3 bases from V and 6 bases from J, leaving 9 bases between. The CDR3 contains 12 residues. The CDR3 DNA follows: TGTGCCAGCAGTTTCGGAGGAGCCGAGCAGTACTTC. It yields the protein CASSFGGAEQYF.

The rearrangement joins TRBV4-1 to TRBJ2-2; perhaps TRBD1 as D (5 bases). The CDR3 runs 17 residues. Germline V gene data show CDR1 as MGHRA and CDR2 as YSYEKL. V lost 1 base and J 0 bases, leaving 12 bases between the germline ends. The CDR3 loop reads CASSQGLRAPNTGELFF. Here the CDR3 DNA reads TGCGCCAGCAGCCAAGGACTCAGGGCCCCGAACACCGGGGAGCTGTTTTTT.

The genes are TRBV2 and TRBJ1-1; 7 positions agree with TRBD1. The germline V gene has CDR1 SNHLY and CDR2 FYNNEI. V shed 2 bases and J 4 bases; nucleotides not matched to a gene: 13. The length of the CDR3 is 17 residues. CDR3 nucleotide sequence: TGTGCCAGCAGTGAAAGTTTATTGGGGACAGAGAGCACTGAAGCTTTCTTT. Amino acid sequence: CASSESLLGTESTEAFF.

This clone showed up just once. The chain recombines TRBV28 with TRBJ2-7, with 13 positions matching TRBD2. Losses at the gene ends were 6 bases for V and 1 base for J; bases not matched to a gene: 3. This CDR3 spans 15 amino acids. CDR1 MDHEN and CDR2 SYDVKM come from the germline V gene. Here the CDR3 reads CASRLTSGRSYEQYF. The CDR3 region has the DNA TGTGCCAGCAGGTTGACTAGCGGGAGGTCCTACGAGCAGTACTTC.

This clone was counted a few times. The J gene is TRBJ1-5, the V gene TRBV6-1, with TRBD1 identical over 11 bases. In germline, CDR1 is MNHNS, CDR2 SASEGT. The CDR3 loop spans 16 amino acids. The trim removed 1 base at V and 5 bases at J, leaving 4 bases unmatched. The DNA for the CDR3 is TGTGCCAGCAGTGAAGGGACAGGGGGCATCCATCAGCCCCAGCATTTT. It specifies CASSEGTGGIHQPQHF.

V gene TRBV15 combines with J gene TRBJ1-1; the D gene is possibly TRBD1 (5 bases). V dropped 1 base and J dropped 10 bases, with 13 bases sitting between them. This CDR3 spans 13 amino acids. Looked up from germline, CDR1 is LNHNV and CDR2 is YYDKDF (reference sequence). The CDR3 nucleotides read TGTGCCACCAGCAGAGGGAGGGGCACCGGAGCTTTCTTT. The encoded protein is CATSRGRGTGAFF.

The chain combines TRBV30 with TRBJ1-5, with 10 bases matching TRBD1. With 3 bases clipped from V and 8 bases from J, the junction kept 7 bases outside the gene matches. This CDR3 has 14 residues. Germline CDR1 GTSNPN, CDR2 SVGIG (reference sequence). DNA of the CDR3: TGTGCCTGGAGGACAGGGGGCGAGTCTGAGCCCCAGCATTTT. Translated: CAWRTGGESEPQHF.

As to this clone: Sequence at one end of the junction differs from germline and may be a read error. V is TRBV28 and J is TRBJ1-5, with D unclear. The CDR3 loop spans 15 amino acids. Germline V gene data show CDR1 as MDHEN and CDR2 as SYDVKM. The CDR3 DNA follows: TGTGCCAGCATCGATTCGACTTATAGCAATCAGACCCAGCATTTT. It is translated as CASIDSTYSNQTQHF.

The chain recombines TRBV7-2 with TRBJ2-1; 13 bases agree with TRBD2. The germline gives CDR1 SGHTA, CDR2 FQGNSA. J lost 9 bases, V lost 5 bases, and 7 bases had no gene match. This CDR3 comprises 15 residues. CDR3: CASSITSGRAIEQFF. The CDR3 bases are TGTGCCAGCAGCATCACTAGCGGGAGGGCCATTGAGCAGTTCTTC.

The V gene is TRBV5-4, the J gene TRBJ1-1; D gene ambiguous. CDR3 size: 17 residues. Trimming left V 1 base short and J 4 bases short, with 20 bases between. Germline V gene lookup returns CDR1 SGHNT and CDR2 YYREEE (reference sequence). The CDR3: CASSLRPPKFEATEAFF. The DNA for the CDR3 is TGTGCCAGCAGCTTGAGGCCTCCTAAATTCGAGGCCACTGAAGCTTTCTTT.

This sequence joins TRBV4-1 and TRBJ2-1; the D gene is possibly TRBD2 (5 bases). V lost 2 bases and J 0 bases, leaving 17 bases between the germline ends. CDR3 size: 18 residues. The germline gives CDR1 MGHRA, CDR2 YSYEKL. CDR3 bases: TGCGCCAGCAGCCAACGACTCGGGGTAGCCCCCTCCTACAATGAGCAGTTCTTC. It codes for CASSQRLGVAPSYNEQFF.

This clone appeared a few times. The chain carries TRBV4-3 and TRBJ2-1; 10 bases agree with TRBD2. V was pared by 2 bases and J by 5 bases, with 6 bases of the junction left unmatched. This CDR3 spans 16 amino acids. Germline CDR1 is LGHNA and CDR2 is YSLEER. Written as DNA, the CDR3 is TGCGCCAGCAGCCAATCTTCTAGCGGGGGACACAATGAGCAGTTCTTC. Amino acids: CASSQSSSGGHNEQFF.

This clone was observed a single time. V usage is TRBV21-1 and J usage is TRBJ2-2; the table gives TRBD2 as D, unverified against the DNA. TRBV21-1 is a recognized pseudogene. CDR3 length equals 16 residues. The CDR3 is CASSPRRNGYPGELFF. The DNA of the CDR3 is TGTGCCAGCAGCCCACGGAGGAACGGGTACCCCGGGGAGCTGTTTTTT.

This chain joins TRBV2 and TRBJ2-1, with D maybe TRBD1 (6 bases). The V end was cut by 7 bases, the J end by 10 bases, with 17 bases between. The length of the CDR3 is 13 residues. Germline-derived CDR1 and CDR2 are SNHLY and FYNNEI. The CDR3: CASTTTGTVEQFF. In nucleotides, the CDR3 is TGTGCCAGCACCACTACAGGGACGGTAGAGCAGTTCTTC.

This sequence joins TRBV30 and TRBJ1-5; possible D gene TRBD1, 5 bases. CDR1 is GTSNPN, CDR2 SVGIG, per germline (reference sequence). The CDR3 is made up of 14 amino acids. V was cut by 0 bases and J by 2 bases, with 8 bases left in between. CDR3 amino acids: CAWSVWGGNQPQHF. Written as DNA, the CDR3 is TGTGCCTGGAGTGTCTGGGGGGGCAATCAGCCCCAGCATTTT.

The rearrangement joins TRBV7-2 to TRBJ2-7; 8 nucleotides agree with TRBD1. V shed 5 bases and J 4 bases; nucleotides not matched to a gene: 16. Germline V CDR1 and CDR2: SGHTA, FQGNSA. The CDR3 consists of 17 residues. The CDR3 bases are TGTGCCAGCAGCCCACAAAGGATCCGTGACAGGGGATACGAGCAGTACTTC. It codes for CASSPQRIRDRGYEQYF.

V is TRBV6-5 and J is TRBJ2-7, with TRBD2 matching over 10 bases. The J segment lost 0 bases and the V segment lost 3 bases, leaving 5 bases of the junction unmatched. CDR1 is MNHEY and CDR2 is SVGAGI in the germline V gene. The CDR3 covers 16 residues. CDR3 nucleotide sequence: TGTGCCAGCAGTTATGCCGGACTAGCGGACTCCTACGAGCAGTACTTC. Residues: CASSYAGLADSYEQYF.

J is TRBJ2-5 and V is TRBV7-9, with D tentatively TRBD2 (6 bases). Germline V gene sequence: CDR1 SEHNR, CDR2 FQNEAQ (reference sequence). V gave up 1 base and J gave up 5 bases, with 14 bases separating them. This CDR3 comprises 15 residues. CDR3 sequence (DNA): TGTGCCAGCAGCTTAGTGGAGGCTAGCGAGGAGACCCAGTACTTC. Translation: CASSLVEASEETQYF.

The V and J genes are TRBV27 and TRBJ2-2, with 8 nucleotides matching TRBD1. Unmatched junction bases numbered 3, after V lost 2 bases and J lost 4 bases. The CDR3 is 15 amino acids. Germline assignment: CDR1 MNHEY and CDR2 SMNVEV (reference sequence). The CDR3 bases are TGTGCCAGCAGTTTAGGGACAGGAGTCACCGGGGAGCTGTTTTTT. It yields the protein CASSLGTGVTGELFF.

The chain couples TRBV7-2 to TRBJ2-5; D is perhaps TRBD2 (5 bases). This CDR3 contains 14 residues. CDR1 and CDR2 from the germline V gene are SGHTA and FQGNSA. Trimming stripped 2 bases from V and 1 base from J, with 8 bases between. CDR3 in DNA: TGTGCCAGCAGCTTACAAAGCGGCCAAGAGACCCAGTACTTC. Protein sequence: CASSLQSGQETQYF. Together with reference TRBV7-2 and TRBJ2-5, the CDR3 gives the full variable domain: GAGVSQSPSNKVTEKGKDVELRCDPISGHTALYWYRQSLGQGLEFLIYFQGNSAPDKSGLPSDRFSAERTGGSVSTLTIQRTQQEDSAVYLCASSLQSGQETQYFGPGTRLLVL.

This clone was recorded a few times. The chain combines TRBV28 with TRBJ2-3, with 7 bases that match TRBD2. The CDR3 covers 15 residues. The ends lost 2 bases at V and 2 bases at J; junction bases unmatched: 4. The germline V gene has CDR1 MDHEN and CDR2 SYDVKM. The CDR3 sequence is CASSLASGHTDTQYF. CDR3 DNA: TGTGCCAGCAGTTTAGCTAGCGGCCACACAGATACGCAGTATTTT.

V gene TRBV30 combines with J gene TRBJ2-7, with D possibly TRBD2 on 5 matching bases. Per germline, CDR1 GTSNPN and CDR2 SVGIG (reference sequence). This CDR3 contains 13 residues. V dropped 2 bases and J dropped 5 bases, with 13 bases sitting between them. The CDR3 is CAWSQVGSDEQYF. The CDR3 bases are TGTGCCTGGAGTCAGGTAGGTAGCGACGAGCAGTACTTC.

The chain recombines TRBV9 with TRBJ2-7; D uncertain. This CDR3 is built from 13 residues. Germline V gene data show CDR1 as SGDLS and CDR2 as YYNGEE. The V end was cut by 0 bases, the J end by 6 bases, with 10 bases between. The CDR3 nucleotides are TGTGCCAGCAGCGTAGGAGTAACGGGCGAGCAGTACTTC. Its protein is CASSVGVTGEQYF.

The gene calls are TRBV7-9 and TRBJ2-5, with D possibly matching TRBD2 (6 bases). The V gene lost 0 bases and the J gene lost 1 base, with 12 bases spanning the gap. The CDR3 length is 16 residues. Germline assignment: CDR1 SEHNR and CDR2 FQNEAQ (reference sequence). In DNA form, the CDR3 reads TGTGCCAGCAGCTTAGCGCCGGGGGAAAGCCAAGAGACCCAGTACTTC. Translated: CASSLAPGESQETQYF. The full variable domain, rest sourced from reference TRBV7-9 and TRBJ2-5, is DTGVSQNPRHKITKRGQNVTFRCDPISEHNRLYWYRQTLGQGPEFLTYFQNEAQLEKSRLLSDRFSAERPKGSFSTLEIQRTEQGDSAMYLCASSLAPGESQETQYFGPGTRLLVL.

The chain uses TRBV29-1 and TRBJ1-2; the match to TRBD1 covers 7 bases. V lost 6 bases to trimming and J lost 8 bases; unmatched junction nucleotides: 18. CDR1 is SQVTM, CDR2 ANQGSEA, per germline. The CDR3 has 15 residues. The CDR3 loop reads CSVRPQGVLFRGYTF. CDR3 nucleotides: TGCAGCGTCCGCCCGCAGGGGGTTCTATTCAGGGGCTACACCTTC.

This sequence joins TRBV9 and TRBJ2-6; 12 bases map to TRBD1. The CDR3 is 18 amino acids. The germline CDR1 and CDR2 sequences are SGDLS and YYNGEE. The ends lost 3 bases at V and 3 bases at J; junction bases unmatched: 7. The CDR3 sequence: CASSGTGTGGGGANVLTF. In nucleotides, the CDR3 is TGTGCCAGCAGCGGAACCGGGACAGGGGGCGGTGGGGCCAACGTCCTGACTTTC. The full variable domain, rest sourced from reference TRBV9 and TRBJ2-6, is DSGVTQTPKHLITATGQRVTLRCSPRSGDLSVYWYQQSLDQGLQFLIQYYNGEERAKGNILERFSAQQFPDLHSELNLSSLELGDSALYFCASSGTGTGGGGANVLTFGAGSRLTVL.